These 24 T cell receptor beta chains share one sample of origin, sequenced in a study of CD8+ T cells in alopecia areata. Reverse transcription of extracted RNA yielded cDNA, which provided the sequencing template. Produced via immunoSEQ multiplex PCR; TCRdb's table is partial and in-frame only. The sample has fewer than 200,000 clones, 59% seen once. Specimen: CD4+ T cells sorted from blood, collected at week 0. Source of these receptors: a human donor with alopecia areata.

The chain carries TRBV9 and TRBJ2-7; unclear D gene. The CDR3 is 13 residues long. Trimming took off 0 bases at V and 0 bases at J, with 4 bases between the two ends. The germline V gene encodes CDR1 SGDLS and CDR2 YYNGEE. In nucleotides, the CDR3 is TGTGCCAGCAGCGTAGGCAGCTCCTACGAGCAGTACTTC. It is translated as CASSVGSSYEQYF.

The chain combines TRBV30 with TRBJ1-2; TRBD1 aligns across 8 bases. Germline V gene data show CDR1 as GTSNPN and CDR2 as SVGIG (reference sequence). The CDR3 runs to 14 residues. Trimming removed 2 bases from V and 3 bases from J; junction bases left unmatched: 5. CDR3 in DNA: TGTGCCTGGAGTCGACTGACAGGGGACTATGGCTACACCTTC. Its translation: CAWSRLTGDYGYTF. Combining the CDR3 with reference TRBV30 and TRBJ1-2 gives the whole variable domain SQTIHQWPATLVQPVGSPLSLECTVEGTSNPNLYWYRQAAGRGLQLLFYSVGIGQISSEVPQNLSASRPQDRQFILSSKKLLLSDSGFYLCAWSRLTGDYGYTFGSGTRLTVV.

This clone was counted only a few times. The CDR3 DNA reads TGCGCCAGCAGTCCCAAGACAGGGACCTCCTATAATTCACCCCTCCACTTT. Its protein is CASSPKTGTSYNSPLHF. The J gene is TRBJ1-6, the V gene TRBV23-1, with TRBD1 matching over 7 bases. TRBV23-1 is an ORF for which the function is uncertain. V dropped 4 bases and J dropped 0; count of bases not matched to a gene: 6. CDR3 length equals 17 residues.

This chain uses TRBV4-1 with TRBJ1-2; D remains ambiguous. CDR3 length: 17 amino acids. Germline V gene data show CDR1 as MGHRA and CDR2 as YSYEKL. V lost 0 bases to trimming and J lost 4 bases, with 18 bases between them. This chain's CDR3 is CASSQDRPPRWLYGYTF. In DNA, the CDR3 is TGCGCCAGCAGCCAAGACCGACCCCCCAGGTGGCTCTATGGCTACACCTTC.

This clone showed up just once. The V call is TRBV11-3, the J call TRBJ1-6, with a tentative D call TRBD1 (5 bases). V shed 3 bases and J shed 10 bases, with 16 bases lying between them. The CDR3 is 15 amino acids. Per germline, CDR1 SGHNT and CDR2 YENEEA. CDR3 in amino acids: CASSFLFGANSPLHF. CDR3 in DNA: TGTGCCAGCAGCTTCTTGTTTGGGGCTAACTCACCCCTCCACTTT.

This clone was observed a few times. The chain combines TRBV5-6 with TRBJ1-2, with unresolved D. The CDR3 is 14 amino acids. The germline CDR1 and CDR2 sequences are SGHDT and YYEEEE. With 4 bases removed from V and 4 bases from J, the gap between germline ends came to 14 bases. In DNA, the CDR3 is TGTGCCAGCAGCCAGATAGCCTCAGTCTATGGCTACACCTTC. This encodes CASSQIASVYGYTF.

On this clone: In the same sample, other DNA sequences code for this CDR3. The chain recombines TRBV18 with TRBJ1-1; unclear D gene. Germline V lookup: CDR1 KGHSH, CDR2 LQKENI. V was pared by 4 bases and J by 4 bases, with 10 bases between. The CDR3 has 13 residues. The CDR3 loop reads CASSLESITEAFF. The CDR3, as DNA: TGTGCCAGCTCACTTGAATCAATCACTGAAGCTTTCTTT.

This clone was detected a few times. The CDR3 reads CASNPGPGTNQPQHF. In DNA, the CDR3 is TGTGCCAGTAACCCAGGTCCAGGGACCAATCAGCCCCAGCATTTT. This rearrangement joins TRBV19 to TRBJ1-5; perhaps TRBD1 as D (5 bases). The germline CDR1 and CDR2 sequences are LNHDA and SQIVND (reference sequence). This CDR3 is built from 15 residues. Trimming removed 7 bases at V and 3 bases at J, with 16 bases between.

This chain connects TRBV25-1 to TRBJ2-5; no firm D call. The CDR3 covers 9 residues. The V end was cut by 9 bases, the J end by 5 bases, with 4 bases between. Germline V gene sequence: CDR1 MGHDK, CDR2 SYGVNS. The CDR3 here is CASGETQYF. The CDR3 region has the DNA TGTGCCAGTGGGGAGACCCAGTACTTC.

V and J are TRBV15 and TRBJ2-3; tentative D call: TRBD2 (6 bases). CDR1 is LNHNV and CDR2 is YYDKDF in the germline V gene (reference sequence). This CDR3 comprises 16 residues. Trimming removed 0 bases from V and 1 base from J, with 11 bases in between. The CDR3 DNA follows: TGTGCCACCAGCAGAGATCGGACGGGGGGCACAGATACGCAGTATTTT. This gives the protein CATSRDRTGGTDTQYF.

This clone was picked up a small number of times. The V and J genes are TRBV11-2 and TRBJ2-7; D unresolved. Germline V CDR1 and CDR2: SGHAT, FQNNGV. V was shortened by 6 bases and J by 4 bases, with 19 bases between the two germline ends. The CDR3 is 15 amino acids. CDR3 coding DNA: TGTGCCAGCAGTAATATACAGACCCTTGGGTACGAGCAGTACTTC. Its protein product is CASSNIQTLGYEQYF.

The genes are TRBV2 and TRBJ1-1; D gene unclear. The V gene lost 0 bases and the J gene lost 1 base, with 12 bases spanning the gap. This CDR3 has 16 amino acids. CDR1 SNHLY and CDR2 FYNNEI come from the germline V gene. The CDR3 region is CASSEALGSWNTEAFF. The CDR3 DNA reads as TGTGCCAGCAGTGAAGCGCTTGGCAGTTGGAACACTGAAGCTTTCTTT.

The chain links TRBV7-9 to TRBJ2-3, with TRBD2 identical over 7 bases. The CDR3 length is 15 residues. In germline, CDR1 is SEHNR, CDR2 FQNEAQ (reference sequence). V lost 3 bases and J lost 2; bases outside the gene matches: 5. In DNA, the CDR3 is TGTGCCAGCAGCTTGGCGGGGGTGACCACAGATACGCAGTATTTT. It yields the protein CASSLAGVTTDTQYF.

This clone came up a few times. The V gene is TRBV5-1, the J gene TRBJ1-4; no firm D call. Per germline, CDR1 SGHRS and CDR2 YFSETQ. There are 13 residues in the CDR3. The V gene lost 4 bases and the J gene lost 4 bases, with 8 bases spanning the gap. This CDR3 is CASSGSYNEKLFF. The CDR3 DNA follows: TGCGCCAGCAGCGGATCGTATAATGAAAAACTGTTTTTT.

V gene TRBV29-1 combines with J gene TRBJ2-5, with 11 bases lining up with TRBD2. Germline loops: CDR1 SQVTM, CDR2 ANQGSEA. V shed 7 bases, J shed 2 bases, and the junction held 3 bases outside the gene matches. This CDR3 is built from 13 residues. The CDR3 nucleotides read TGCAGCGGGGGACTAGCGGCTCAAGAGACCCAGTACTTC. Amino acid sequence: CSGGLAAQETQYF.

V is TRBV29-1 and J is TRBJ2-5; D unclear. CDR3 length equals 10 residues. V lost 7 bases to trimming and J lost 2 bases, with 5 bases between them. CDR1 and CDR2 from the germline V gene are SQVTM and ANQGSEA. CDR3 protein: CSGHQETQYF. As DNA, the CDR3 is TGCAGCGGACATCAAGAGACCCAGTACTTC.

This clone was seen just once. The chain combines TRBV25-1 with TRBJ1-6; a possible D gene is TRBD1 (6 bases). Looked up from germline, CDR1 is MGHDK and CDR2 is SYGVNS. Trimming took 2 bases from V and 14 from J, leaving 19 bases between them. CDR3 length: 15 residues. The CDR3 nucleotides read TGTGCCAGCAGTGAAGTTGGACGGCCGAGGGGGGCCCTCCACTTT. Amino acid sequence: CASSEVGRPRGALHF.

This clone was counted a few times. The V and J genes are TRBV29-1 and TRBJ1-1; D is perhaps TRBD1 (5 bases). This CDR3 is 13 amino acids long. Trimming cost V 4 bases and J 6 bases, with 15 bases left between them. Germline assignment: CDR1 SQVTM and CDR2 ANQGSEA. The CDR3 DNA sequence: TGCAGCGTTGTTCAGGGTAGATCGGCTGAAGCTTTCTTT. Amino acids: CSVVQGRSAEAFF.

The table lists this clone with a count of one. In the same sample, other DNA sequences code for this CDR3. The chain employs TRBV7-9 and TRBJ1-5, with D perhaps TRBD1 (5 bases). Germline V lookup: CDR1 SEHNR, CDR2 FQNEAQ (reference sequence). Trimming removed 8 bases from V and 6 bases from J, with 8 bases in between. This CDR3 spans 11 amino acids. CDR3 coding DNA: TGTGCCAGCGGTAGGGGTCAGCCCCAGCATTTT. This gives the protein CASGRGQPQHF.

This sequence joins TRBV15 and TRBJ2-7; 7 positions match TRBD2. The ends lost 1 base at V and 1 base at J; junction bases unmatched: 7. The germline gives CDR1 LNHNV, CDR2 YYDKDF (reference sequence). The CDR3 length is 16 residues. The DNA of the CDR3 is TGTGCCACCAGCAGAGCGGTGCAGGGAGGGTCCTACGAGCAGTACTTC. Protein sequence: CATSRAVQGGSYEQYF. The entire variable domain, with the rest obtained from reference TRBV15 and TRBJ2-7, is as follows: DAMVIQNPRYQVTQFGKPVTLSCSQTLNHNVMYWYQQKSSQAPKLLFHYYDKDFNNEADTPDNFQSRRPNTSFCFLDIRSPGLGDTAMYLCATSRAVQGGSYEQYFGPGTRLTVT.

The V and J genes are TRBV2 and TRBJ1-5; D not resolved. Trimming removed 7 bases at V and 7 bases at J, with 14 bases between. The CDR3 has 13 amino acids. Germline loops: CDR1 SNHLY, CDR2 FYNNEI. The CDR3 reads CASTQEGPQPQHF. The CDR3 DNA reads TGTGCCAGCACTCAGGAGGGTCCCCAGCCCCAGCATTTT.

Comment on this clone: Other nucleotide sequences from this sample produce the same CDR3. V usage is TRBV30 and J usage is TRBJ1-5, with unresolved D. CDR1 is GTSNPN and CDR2 is SVGIG in the germline V gene (reference sequence). V shed 2 bases and J shed 1 base, with 6 bases lying between them. This CDR3 is 13 amino acids long. For the CDR3, the DNA is TGTGCCTGGAGTAGGAGAAGCAATCAGCCCCAGCATTTT. It encodes CAWSRRSNQPQHF. The complete variable domain, with remaining parts taken from reference TRBV30 and TRBJ1-5, reads SQTIHQWPATLVQPVGSPLSLECTVEGTSNPNLYWYRQAAGRGLQLLFYSVGIGQISSEVPQNLSASRPQDRQFILSSKKLLLSDSGFYLCAWSRRSNQPQHFGDGTRLSIL.

The V gene is TRBV6-5, the J gene TRBJ1-2; 7 nucleotides align to TRBD1. V lost 2 bases, J lost 5 bases, and 5 bases stayed unmatched. CDR1 is MNHEY, CDR2 SVGAGI, per germline. This CDR3 is 14 amino acids long. Written as DNA, the CDR3 is TGTGCCAGCAGTTACGGCAGGGGGGATTATGGCTACACCTTC. Translating it yields CASSYGRGDYGYTF.

This clone was recorded only once. J is TRBJ2-1 and V is TRBV4-2, with 12 bases aligning to TRBD2. The CDR3 contains 20 residues. Germline-derived CDR1 and CDR2 are LGHNA and YNFKEQ. J was trimmed by 2 bases and V by 0 bases; bases with no gene match: 11. CDR3 in DNA: TGTGCCAGCAGCCAAGAGAGGTCCCGTCGACTAGCGGGAGCCTACAATGAGCAGTTCTTC. It specifies CASSQERSRRLAGAYNEQFF.